The next 13 T cell receptor beta chains were all read from a single sample in a study of T-cell reconstitution after alpha-beta-depleted transplantation in children. The TCRbeta library was prepared with unique molecular identifiers. A single record per CDR3 protein comes from TCRdb applying MiXCR to the PCR reads. There are some 500,000 distinct CDR3 sequences in the sample; around 19% occur only once, and approximately 3% lies in the top ten. Sequenced material: PBMCs from the stem cell graft donor, taken from the stem cell graft. These receptors all stem from a human donor who donated a stem cell graft to a child with acute lymphoblastic leukemia.

This chain links TRBV20-1 with TRBJ2-3; 13 nucleotides line up with TRBD2. This CDR3 comprises 17 residues. The J segment lost 4 bases and the V segment lost 1 base, leaving 8 bases of the junction unmatched. The germline CDR1 and CDR2 sequences are DFQATT and SNEGSKA (reference sequence). In DNA, the CDR3 is TGCAGTGCTAGAGGTGGGACTAGCGGGAAATGGGCAGATACGCAGTATTTT. It yields the protein CSARGGTSGKWADTQYF.

This clonotype was found a few times. DNA of the CDR3: TGCAGTGCTAGGGGCGCTAGCTCCTACAATGAGCAGTTCTTC. It codes for CSARGASSYNEQFF. This chain joins TRBV20-1 and TRBJ2-1; D gene ambiguous. The germline CDR1 and CDR2 sequences are DFQATT and SNEGSKA (reference sequence). This CDR3 is built from 14 residues. V was shortened by 3 bases and J by 0 bases, with 9 bases between the two germline ends.

This clonotype came up once. No conserved phenylalanine or tryptophan ends this CDR3, so it is likely a read error. This chain's CDR3 is CASSSRGQVNEQFL. Written as DNA, the CDR3 is TGTGCCAGCAGCTCCCGAGGACAGGTGAATGAGCAGTTCTTA. The chain employs TRBV7-3 and TRBJ2-1, with 7 bases lining up with TRBD1. The CDR3 sequence is 14 residues long. Germline trimming cut 4 bases from V and 7 bases from J; bases unmatched to any gene: 7. Germline V CDR1 and CDR2: SGHTA, FQGTGA.

This clonotype was observed a handful of times. The rearrangement uses TRBV29-1 and TRBJ2-2; TRBD2 agrees at 12 bases. The CDR3 is made up of 14 amino acids. The germline gives CDR1 SQVTM, CDR2 ANQGSEA. V was clipped by 7 bases and J by 7 bases; unmatched bases: 7. The CDR3 loop reads CSASGRASGGELFF. DNA for the CDR3: TGCAGCGCTAGCGGGAGGGCCTCAGGCGGGGAGCTGTTTTTT.

This clonotype was found a few times. The V gene is TRBV20-1, the J gene TRBJ2-1, with D possibly matching TRBD2 (6 bases). The CDR3 runs 13 residues. Between the trimmed V and J ends, which lost 2 bases and 7 bases, there was a span of 12 bases. Germline V lookup: CDR1 DFQATT, CDR2 SNEGSKA (reference sequence). This CDR3 is CSARRGRTNEQFF. Here the CDR3 DNA reads TGCAGTGCTAGACGGGGGAGAACAAATGAGCAGTTCTTC.

The rearrangement joins TRBV12-3 or TRBV12-4 to TRBJ1-1, with a tentative D call TRBD1 (6 bases). Trimming removed 4 bases at V and 5 bases at J, with 14 bases between. This CDR3 spans 14 amino acids. The CDR3 loop is CASSWQGPRTEAFF. CDR3 DNA sequence: TGTGCCAGCAGTTGGCAGGGGCCGAGGACTGAAGCTTTCTTT.

The chain recombines TRBV6-5 with TRBJ2-1; no reliable D call. V lost 0 bases to trimming and J lost 5 bases, with 8 bases between them. The CDR3 covers 14 residues. Germline V gene data show CDR1 as MNHEY and CDR2 as SVGAGI. The DNA for the CDR3 is TGTGCCAGCAGTTACTCGAAAAGCCACAATGAGCAGTTCTTC. Translating it yields CASSYSKSHNEQFF.

This clonotype was observed a few times. This sequence joins TRBV12-3 or TRBV12-4 and TRBJ1-5, with D possibly matching TRBD1 (5 bases). Trimming took off 6 bases at V and 0 bases at J, with 15 bases between the two ends. This CDR3 is built from 16 residues. In DNA form, the CDR3 reads TGTGCCAGCAGAGGGCGGGGACGGAATAGCAATCAGCCCCAGCATTTT. It encodes CASRGRGRNSNQPQHF.

This clonotype was recorded a few times. This CDR3 reads CASSFGQDYEQYF. CDR3 bases: TGTGCCAGCAGTTTCGGCCAGGACTACGAGCAGTACTTC. The chain combines TRBV27 with TRBJ2-7; D is undetermined. Germline values: CDR1 MNHEY, CDR2 SMNVEV (reference sequence). V was clipped by 3 bases and J by 3 bases, with 9 bases between them. There are 13 residues in the CDR3.

Only a few counts were recorded for this clonotype. The chain recombines TRBV7-2 with TRBJ2-7; TRBD2 agrees at 8 bases. Per the germline V gene, CDR1 is SGHTA and CDR2 is FQGNSA. J gave up 4 bases and V 2 bases, and 4 bases lay outside the gene matches. The CDR3 is 14 residues long. The CDR3 here is CASSLISGKYEQYF. The CDR3 region has the DNA TGTGCCAGCAGCTTAATTAGCGGGAAGTACGAGCAGTACTTC. Full variable domain (rest looked up from reference TRBV7-2 and TRBJ2-7): GAGVSQSPSNKVTEKGKDVELRCDPISGHTALYWYRQSLGQGLEFLIYFQGNSAPDKSGLPSDRFSAERTGGSVSTLTIQRTQQEDSAVYLCASSLISGKYEQYFGPGTRLTVT.

This clonotype was observed a few times. The chain couples TRBV12-3 or TRBV12-4 to TRBJ2-5; 8 bases are shared with TRBD2. Losses at the gene ends were 6 bases for V and 5 bases for J; bases not matched to a gene: 5. The CDR3 contains 13 residues. The CDR3 spells CASRAGVVETQYF. The CDR3 DNA sequence: TGTGCCAGCAGAGCGGGAGTAGTGGAGACCCAGTACTTC.

This clonotype has only a few counts. The chain joins TRBV29-1 to TRBJ2-7, with D possibly TRBD2 on 6 matching bases. The V end was cut by 1 base, the J end by 6 bases, with 16 bases between. CDR1 is SQVTM, CDR2 ANQGSEA, per germline. The CDR3 extends over 14 amino acids. Here the CDR3 reads CSVEVAYRRVEQYF. CDR3 sequence (DNA): TGCAGCGTTGAAGTAGCATATAGGAGGGTCGAGCAGTACTTC.

There are a few counts of this clonotype. V gene TRBV5-1 combines with J gene TRBJ1-1, with D maybe TRBD1 (6 bases). This CDR3 comprises 20 residues. CDR1 and CDR2 (germline): SGHRS, YFSETQ. The V and J ends lost 0 bases and 1 base respectively, with 25 bases between them. The CDR3 protein is CASSLEGGQTFTRKNTEAFF. CDR3 nucleotide sequence: TGCGCCAGCAGCTTGGAGGGGGGGCAGACCTTTACGAGGAAGAACACTGAAGCTTTCTTT.